Reported below is one T cell receptor (beta chain). This receptor's antigen is unknown. The junction departs from the called germline gene at one end, perhaps through a read error. Other DNA sequences from this sample encode an identical CDR3 as well. Genomic DNA was isolated from the sorted cells so that the TCRbeta CDR3 region could be sequenced. TCRbeta CDR3 regions were sequenced using the immunoSEQ Assay. Sourced from immuneACCESS, this table was stored by TCRdb with only in-frame sequences that have V and J called. A share of the clones is absent; for the studies checked, an unresolved V gene accounts for under half, and the remainder has no known explanation. The sample includes approximately 74,000 clones, with approximately 92% observed a single time. The ten largest clones take up around 0.3% of the sample. Taken from cysteine to phenylalanine, the CDR3 has 16 residues. The entry retains the CDR3 DNA only, 48 bases that are in frame from base 1. From the germline V gene, CDR1 is LGHNA and CDR2 is YSLEER.

The sample comes from a study of OX40 agonist ivuxolimab in advanced cancers. Regarding the study in general: Ivuxolimab was an agonistic, fully human IgG2 monoclonal antibody directed against OX40 (CD134), a costimulatory receptor. Intravenous ivuxolimab was administered to patients every 2 weeks at six dose levels: 0.01, 0.1, 0.3, 1.5, 3 and 10 mg/kg. Of the 50 to 55 patients in dose escalation, approximately 20 had hepatocellular carcinoma, roughly 15 had melanoma, 9 had renal cell carcinoma and 9 had head and neck cancer. A male proportion of around 81% and a mean age of 60 years, ranging from about 20 to 80, were recorded for the dose-escalation cohort. Patients were allowed to have had prior anti-PD-1, anti-PD-L1 or anti-CTLA-4 therapy, and approximately 41% of the dose-escalation patients had previously received checkpoint inhibitors. Partial responses occurred in three dose-escalation patients: two with cutaneous melanoma and one with hepatocellular carcinoma. Peripheral TCRbeta sequencing was intended to test whether TCR sequence diversity was altered and clonal T-cell expansion was caused by ivuxolimab. The paper describes the monotherapy dose-escalation part (N of about 50 patients) of the phase I trial of ivuxolimab. General study outcomes and caveats: After ivuxolimab, expanded clones were on average more numerous among CD8+ T cells than among CD4+ T cells. At doses of 0.1 to 3.0 mg/kg, clonal expansion of both CD4+ and CD8+ T cells in blood was seen between baseline and week 6. In partial responders in the 0.1-3.0 mg/kg groups, normalized peripheral clonal expansion was found to be among the lowest, especially among CD8+ T cells. Which antigens the clonally expanded peripheral T cells were specific for was not determined. Low levels of normalized T-cell clonal expansion were also seen in some patients who did not respond.

Patients with autoimmune disease history or receiving systemic immunosuppression were excluded from the trial. In every dose cohort, peripheral blood was drawn for TCR sequencing at baseline, cycle 4 day 1, and cycle 7 day 1. The samples were drawn from a first-in-human, open-label, multicenter phase I dose-escalation trial of ivuxolimab. Adults with locally advanced or metastatic melanoma, renal cell carcinoma, hepatocellular carcinoma or head and neck squamous cell carcinoma were enrolled in the trial. Before TCR sequencing, CD4+ and CD8+ T cells were separately sorted from peripheral blood. This receptor was obtained from an adult with an advanced solid tumor such as melanoma, head and neck, liver or kidney cancer. The starting material was CD4+ or CD8+ T cells sorted from blood, obtained in a trial of the OX40 agonist ivuxolimab. This receptor chain uses TRBV4-3 and TRBJ2-6; TRBD1 is perhaps the D gene, given 5 matching bases. The CDR3 here reads CASSLDFRSGANVLTF. In nucleotide form, the sequence is TGCGCCAGCAGCCTAGATTTCCGCTCTGGGGCCAACGTCCTGACCTTC.